Listed here are 30 T cell receptor beta chains from one sample, sequenced in a study of shared clonotypes between healthy human individuals. The assay was immunoSEQ multiplex PCR, and TCRdb's table has in-frame clones only and misses some. The repertoire has some 2,000,000 clones, around 95% of them found once; the top ten carry 0.13%. The specimen was naive CD4+ T cells sorted from blood. Specified subset: CD45RA+ positively selected. The origin of the receptors is a man younger than 35 in good health.

The chain uses TRBV30 and TRBJ2-7, with 10 nucleotides matching TRBD1. CDR3 size: 12 residues. Trimming cost V 4 bases and J 6 bases; bases outside gene matches: 3. Germline-derived CDR1 and CDR2 are GTSNPN and SVGIG (reference sequence). CDR3 coding DNA: TGTGCCTGGAAGGGACAGGGGATCGAGCAGTACTTC. Its protein is CAWKGQGIEQYF.

This rearrangement joins TRBV2 to TRBJ1-2; D might be TRBD1 (6 bases). The CDR3 totals 14 residues. From germline, CDR1 is SNHLY and CDR2 FYNNEI. V shed 6 bases and J shed 4 bases, with 15 bases lying between them. The CDR3 bases are TGTGCCAGCAGCCCAGACAGGAGCTTCTATGGCTACACCTTC. It is translated as CASSPDRSFYGYTF.

The chain joins TRBV27 to TRBJ2-7; possible D gene TRBD1, 6 bases. V was trimmed by 4 bases and J by 3 bases, leaving 13 bases between them. Germline values: CDR1 MNHEY, CDR2 SMNVEV (reference sequence). The CDR3 is 14 residues long. DNA for the CDR3: TGTGCCAGCAGTTCTACCGGACAGAACTACGAGCAGTACTTC. This gives the protein CASSSTGQNYEQYF.

The chain has TRBV2 and TRBJ2-7, with 9 bases aligning to TRBD1. CDR3 length equals 15 residues. Germline CDR1 is SNHLY and CDR2 is FYNNEI. V lost 0 bases and J lost 6; bases outside the gene matches: 6. For the CDR3, the DNA is TGTGCCAGCAGTGAAGCCGGGACAGGGTTCTCCGAGCAGTACTTC. Its protein is CASSEAGTGFSEQYF.

CDR3 amino acids: CAVRAGSSNQPQHF. CDR3 DNA: TGTGCCGTCAGGGCGGGTAGTAGCAATCAGCCCCAGCATTTT. This chain joins TRBV6-6 and TRBJ1-5; D possibly corresponds to TRBD1 (5 bases). Looked up from germline, CDR1 is MNHNY and CDR2 is SVGAGI (reference sequence). The CDR3 runs 14 residues. The V end lost 11 bases, the J end lost 0 bases, and 14 bases lay between the germline ends.

The gene calls are TRBV6-1 and TRBJ1-4, with unresolved D. The CDR3 covers 15 residues. The germline V gene has CDR1 MNHNS and CDR2 SASEGT. Between the trimmed V and J ends, which lost 0 bases and 9 bases, there was a span of 14 bases. In DNA form, the CDR3 reads TGTGCCAGCAGTGAAGCAAGGGTGTTGGTCAAAAAACTGTTTTTT. It translates to CASSEARVLVKKLFF.

This chain connects TRBV6-5 to TRBJ2-3; the D is unclear. The V and J ends lost 7 bases and 0 bases respectively, with 5 bases between them. Germline V gene data show CDR1 as MNHEY and CDR2 as SVGAGI. This CDR3 is 12 amino acids long. In nucleotides, the CDR3 is TGTGCCAGCACGGGTAGCACAGATACGCAGTATTTT. It is translated as CASTGSTDTQYF.

The chain combines TRBV7-8 with TRBJ2-7, with D hard to call. There are 13 residues in the CDR3. Germline CDR1 is SGHVS and CDR2 is FQNEAQ. V lost 1 base, J lost 1 base, and 5 bases lay in between. In DNA form, the CDR3 reads TGTGCCAGCAGCTTAGACAAGTCCTACGAGCAGTACTTC. Residues: CASSLDKSYEQYF.

The CDR3 nucleotides are TGTGCCAGCAGTGAATACTGGCAAGCTGGGGCCAACGTCCTGACTTTC. Amino acid sequence: CASSEYWQAGANVLTF. The V gene is TRBV6-1, the J gene TRBJ2-6; D remains unclear. The germline V gene has CDR1 MNHNS and CDR2 SASEGT. The V end lost 2 bases, the J end lost 2 bases, and 10 bases lay between the germline ends. CDR3 length: 16 residues.

Regarding this clone: The same CDR3 arises from other DNA sequences in this sample as well. This chain uses TRBV2 with TRBJ1-5, with D hard to call. The germline V gene has CDR1 SNHLY and CDR2 FYNNEI. The CDR3 is 13 amino acids. Trimming removed 6 bases from V and 4 bases from J, with 10 bases in between. CDR3 DNA sequence: TGTGCCAGCAGGACACTAGGGAATCAGCCCCAGCATTTT. It specifies CASRTLGNQPQHF.

Of note for this clone: Different DNA sequences within this sample yield the same CDR3. The V and J genes are TRBV9 and TRBJ2-3; D is uncertain. CDR3 length: 15 amino acids. The V gene lost 0 bases and the J gene lost 1 base, with 9 bases spanning the gap. CDR1 and CDR2 (germline): SGDLS, YYNGEE. CDR3 loop: CASSVALGGTDTQYF. The CDR3 nucleotides are TGTGCCAGCAGCGTAGCTCTAGGAGGCACAGATACGCAGTATTTT.

The chain has TRBV10-2 and TRBJ1-4; the D is unclear. From germline, CDR1 is WSHSY and CDR2 SAAADI. CDR3 length equals 16 residues. Trimming pared 3 bases from V and 0 bases from J, leaving 11 bases between. CDR3 loop: CASSESERATNEKLFF. DNA for the CDR3: TGCGCCAGCAGTGAAAGTGAGCGGGCAACTAATGAAAAACTGTTTTTT.

V is TRBV11-3 and J is TRBJ2-7, with TRBD2 matching 7 bases. Germline V CDR1 and CDR2: SGHNT, YENEEA. There are 14 residues in the CDR3. The trim removed 0 bases at V and 7 bases at J, leaving 6 bases unmatched. The DNA of the CDR3 is TGTGCCAGCAGCTTAGATTGGCCGGGGGGTGAGCAGTACTTC. Translated: CASSLDWPGGEQYF.

For this clone: The same CDR3 arises from other DNA sequences in this sample as well. This sequence joins TRBV10-2 and TRBJ1-1, with D uncertain. The CDR3 is made up of 12 amino acids. V lost 6 bases and J 1 base, leaving 6 bases between the germline ends. Germline CDR1 is WSHSY and CDR2 is SAAADI. CDR3 nucleotides: TGCGCCAGCAGCGACCCGAACACTGAAGCTTTCTTT. Translation: CASSDPNTEAFF.

The chain joins TRBV28 to TRBJ1-4; D gene uncertain. The germline V gene has CDR1 MDHEN and CDR2 SYDVKM. CDR3 length equals 15 residues. V lost 5 bases and J lost 0, with 10 bases in between. The CDR3 region has the DNA TGTGCCAGCAGTGGTGGCGGCGCAACTAATGAAAAACTGTTTTTT. Its protein is CASSGGGATNEKLFF. The entire variable domain, with the rest obtained from reference TRBV28 and TRBJ1-4, is as follows: DVKVTQSSRYLVKRTGEKVFLECVQDMDHENMFWYRQDPGLGLRLIYFSYDVKMKEKGDIPEGYSVSREKKERFSLILESASTNQTSMYLCASSGGGATNEKLFFGSGTQLSVL.

The chain recombines TRBV9 with TRBJ1-6; D is undetermined. CDR1 and CDR2 (germline): SGDLS, YYNGEE. Deletions cut 0 bases from V and 5 bases from J, with 6 bases between. The CDR3 is 14 amino acids. CDR3 amino acids: CASSVDPNNSPLHF. DNA for the CDR3: TGTGCCAGCAGCGTAGACCCTAATAATTCACCCCTCCACTTT.

V and J are TRBV10-3 and TRBJ1-1, with 10 bases lining up with TRBD1. This CDR3 is 14 amino acids long. CDR1 is ENHRY, CDR2 SYGVKD, per germline. V lost 3 bases, J lost 6 bases, and 4 bases stayed unmatched. CDR3 DNA: TGTGCCATCAGTGAAGGGACAGGGGACCCTGAAGCTTTCTTT. Translation gives CAISEGTGDPEAFF.

The chain employs TRBV2 and TRBJ1-2, with no clear D. CDR3 size: 14 residues. In germline, CDR1 is SNHLY, CDR2 FYNNEI. V dropped 4 bases and J dropped 5 bases, with 14 bases sitting between them. The CDR3 is CASSATAGSYGYTF. The CDR3 nucleotides are TGTGCCAGCAGTGCCACAGCTGGGTCTTATGGCTACACCTTC.

Note on this clone: In the same sample, other DNA sequences code for this CDR3. The chain employs TRBV18 and TRBJ1-2; 8 positions match TRBD1. Germline assignment: CDR1 KGHSH and CDR2 LQKENI. There are 15 residues in the CDR3. J was trimmed by 0 bases and V by 3 bases; bases with no gene match: 3. The CDR3 nucleotides are TGTGCCAGCTCACCTGACAGGGGAGCTAACTATGGCTACACCTTC. This gives the protein CASSPDRGANYGYTF.

The J gene is TRBJ1-1, the V gene TRBV13, with D hard to call. CDR3 length equals 14 residues. CDR1 and CDR2 (germline): PRHDT, FYEKMQ (reference sequence). The V end lost 5 bases, the J end lost 1 base, and 11 bases lay between the germline ends. DNA of the CDR3: TGTGCCAGCAGCGTGCGGCACGCGAACACTGAAGCTTTCTTT. Amino acid sequence: CASSVRHANTEAFF.

This clone has only one observation. The chain links TRBV18 to TRBJ1-1; tentative D call: TRBD1 (6 bases). Trimming shortened V by 3 bases and J by 2 bases, and 19 bases separated the two germline ends. The CDR3 is made up of 17 amino acids. The V gene's germline CDR1 is KGHSH and CDR2 LQKENI. The CDR3 protein is CASSPLGGAGGNTEAFF. The CDR3 region has the DNA TGTGCCAGCTCACCCTTGGGGGGGGCCGGGGGCAACACTGAAGCTTTCTTT.

The chain employs TRBV18 and TRBJ2-3; D gene ambiguous. Between the trimmed V and J ends, which lost 4 bases and 4 bases, there was a span of 9 bases. Germline loops: CDR1 KGHSH, CDR2 LQKENI. The CDR3 spans 13 residues. In DNA form, the CDR3 reads TGTGCCAGCTCACGGGCTGATCCAGATACGCAGTATTTT. Amino acid sequence: CASSRADPDTQYF.

The V call is TRBV30, the J call TRBJ1-2; D gene uncertain. The CDR3 covers 13 residues. The V and J ends lost 5 bases and 8 bases respectively, with 18 bases between them. The germline gives CDR1 GTSNPN, CDR2 SVGIG (reference sequence). In DNA, the CDR3 is TGTGCCTGGGTGGACGATAAGTCGCGCGGCTACACCTTC. This sequence encodes CAWVDDKSRGYTF. The whole variable domain, filled in from reference TRBV30 and TRBJ1-2, reads SQTIHQWPATLVQPVGSPLSLECTVEGTSNPNLYWYRQAAGRGLQLLFYSVGIGQISSEVPQNLSASRPQDRQFILSSKKLLLSDSGFYLCAWVDDKSRGYTFGSGTRLTVV.

V and J are TRBV2 and TRBJ2-7, with TRBD2 matching over 7 bases. The ends lost 8 bases at V and 6 bases at J; junction bases unmatched: 4. Germline V gene lookup returns CDR1 SNHLY and CDR2 FYNNEI. The CDR3 runs to 11 residues. CDR3 protein: CASAREVEQYF. DNA for the CDR3: TGTGCCAGCGCCCGGGAGGTCGAGCAGTACTTC.

The chain employs TRBV27 and TRBJ1-1; no clear D gene. This CDR3 region has 15 residues. Trimming stripped 0 bases from V and 0 bases from J, with 8 bases between. Germline V CDR1 and CDR2: MNHEY, SMNVEV (reference sequence). CDR3 region: CASSLSRTVNTEAFF. The CDR3 DNA is TGTGCCAGCAGTTTATCCAGGACGGTGAACACTGAAGCTTTCTTT.

The chain is built from TRBV6-1 and TRBJ1-2, with no clear D. V dropped 2 bases and J dropped 5 bases, with 9 bases sitting between them. CDR3 length equals 13 residues. Germline V gene data show CDR1 as MNHNS and CDR2 as SASEGT. In nucleotides, the CDR3 is TGTGCCAGCAGTGAATCAAGGCAGTATGGCTACACCTTC. It translates to CASSESRQYGYTF.

The chain uses TRBV6-5 and TRBJ2-2, with 10 bases lining up with TRBD2. The CDR3 consists of 15 residues. Trimming removed 6 bases from V and 4 bases from J; junction bases left unmatched: 5. Germline V gene sequence: CDR1 MNHEY, CDR2 SVGAGI. CDR3 region: CASRLAGVGTGELFF. CDR3 in DNA: TGTGCCAGCAGGCTAGCGGGAGTAGGCACCGGGGAGCTGTTTTTT.

This chain links TRBV27 with TRBJ2-2; D not resolved. From germline, CDR1 is MNHEY and CDR2 SMNVEV (reference sequence). The CDR3 has 13 amino acids. The V gene lost 1 base and the J gene lost 6 bases, with 6 bases spanning the gap. CDR3 sequence reads: CASSLLAAGELFF. The CDR3 DNA reads as TGTGCCAGCAGTTTATTGGCGGCCGGGGAGCTGTTTTTT.

A remark on this clone: This CDR3 is also generated by other DNA sequences in the sample. This chain connects TRBV4-1 to TRBJ1-3, with D perhaps TRBD1 (5 bases). Germline values: CDR1 MGHRA, CDR2 YSYEKL. The V and J ends lost 1 base and 1 base respectively, with 8 bases between them. CDR3 length: 15 residues. Here the CDR3 reads CASSQVGVSGNTIYF. CDR3 bases: TGCGCCAGCAGCCAAGTAGGGGTTTCTGGAAACACCATATATTTT.

V is TRBV4-3 and J is TRBJ1-5; D is unresolved. The germline V and J ends were trimmed by 0 bases and 7 bases, with 7 bases remaining between them. The CDR3 has 13 residues. CDR1 LGHNA and CDR2 YSLEER come from the germline V gene. The CDR3, as DNA: TGCGCCAGCAGCCAAGATCTGATGCAGCCCCAGCATTTT. It yields the protein CASSQDLMQPQHF.